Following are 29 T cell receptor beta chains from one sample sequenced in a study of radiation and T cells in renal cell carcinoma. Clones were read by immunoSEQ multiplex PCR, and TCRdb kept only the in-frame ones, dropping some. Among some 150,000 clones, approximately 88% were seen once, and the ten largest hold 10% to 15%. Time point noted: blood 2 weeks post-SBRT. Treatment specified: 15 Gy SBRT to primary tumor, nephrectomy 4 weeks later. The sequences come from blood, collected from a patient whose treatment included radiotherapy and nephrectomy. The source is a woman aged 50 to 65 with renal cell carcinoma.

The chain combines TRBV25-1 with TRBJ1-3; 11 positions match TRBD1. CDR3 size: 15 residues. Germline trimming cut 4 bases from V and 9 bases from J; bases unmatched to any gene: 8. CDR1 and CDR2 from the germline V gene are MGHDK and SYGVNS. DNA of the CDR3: TGTGCCAGCAGTGGGGACAGGGGGTCGTATGGCACCATATATTTT. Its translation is CASSGDRGSYGTIYF.

CDR3 nucleotides: TGTGCCAGCAGTAGCGGGGAAATGTATGGCTACACCTTC. Residues: CASSSGEMYGYTF. This chain connects TRBV6-5 to TRBJ1-2; D is ambiguous. V lost 5 bases, J lost 5 bases, and 12 bases lay in between. The CDR3 sequence is 13 residues long. Germline V CDR1 and CDR2: MNHEY, SVGAGI.

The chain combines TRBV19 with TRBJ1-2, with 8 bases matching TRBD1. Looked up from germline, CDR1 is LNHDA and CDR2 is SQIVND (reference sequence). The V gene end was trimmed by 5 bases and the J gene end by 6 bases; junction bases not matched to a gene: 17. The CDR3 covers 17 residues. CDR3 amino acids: CASSPSTGVVGWDGYTF. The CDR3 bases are TGTGCCAGTAGTCCGTCGACAGGGGTAGTCGGATGGGATGGCTACACCTTC.

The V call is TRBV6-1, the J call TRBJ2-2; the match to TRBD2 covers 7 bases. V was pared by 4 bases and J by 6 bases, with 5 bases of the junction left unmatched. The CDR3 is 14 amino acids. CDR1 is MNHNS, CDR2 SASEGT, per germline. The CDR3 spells CASSGTRTPGELFF. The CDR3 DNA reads TGTGCCAGCAGTGGGACTAGGACCCCCGGGGAGCTGTTTTTT.

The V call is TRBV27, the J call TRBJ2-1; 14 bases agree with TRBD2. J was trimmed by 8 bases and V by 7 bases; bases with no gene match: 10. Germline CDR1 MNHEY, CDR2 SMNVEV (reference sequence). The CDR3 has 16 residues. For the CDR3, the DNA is TGTGCCAGCATCTCCTCAGGACTAGCGGGGGGCGATGAGCAGTTCTTC. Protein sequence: CASISSGLAGGDEQFF.

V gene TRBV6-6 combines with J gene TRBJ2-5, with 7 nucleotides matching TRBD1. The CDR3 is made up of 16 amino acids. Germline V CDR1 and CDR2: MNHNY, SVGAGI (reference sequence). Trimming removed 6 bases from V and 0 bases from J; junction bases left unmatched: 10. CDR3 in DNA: TGTGCCAGCAGAGGCACGGACAGGCCCAACCAAGAGACCCAGTACTTC. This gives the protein CASRGTDRPNQETQYF.

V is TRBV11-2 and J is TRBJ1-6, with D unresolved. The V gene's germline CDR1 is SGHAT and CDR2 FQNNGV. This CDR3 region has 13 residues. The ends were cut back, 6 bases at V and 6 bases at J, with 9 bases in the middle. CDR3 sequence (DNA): TGTGCCAGCAGTTGGGTCCTTAATTCACCCCTCCACTTT. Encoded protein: CASSWVLNSPLHF.

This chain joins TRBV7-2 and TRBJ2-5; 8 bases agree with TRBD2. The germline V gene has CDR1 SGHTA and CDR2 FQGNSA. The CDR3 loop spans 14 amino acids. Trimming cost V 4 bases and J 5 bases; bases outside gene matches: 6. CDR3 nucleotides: TGTGCCAGCAGCTCGGGACTAGGCTGGGAGACCCAGTACTTC. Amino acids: CASSSGLGWETQYF.

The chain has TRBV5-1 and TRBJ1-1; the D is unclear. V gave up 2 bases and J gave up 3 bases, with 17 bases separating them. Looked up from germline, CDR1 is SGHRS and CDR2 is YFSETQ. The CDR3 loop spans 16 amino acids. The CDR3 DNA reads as TGCGCCAGCAGCTTCGGTGGCGCGGCCCTTCACACTGAAGCTTTCTTT. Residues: CASSFGGAALHTEAFF.

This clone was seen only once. The CDR3 is CASSQLDLVPPAGAYEQYF. The CDR3 DNA reads TGCGCCAGCAGCCAATTGGACTTGGTCCCCCCAGCTGGGGCCTACGAGCAGTACTTC. This rearrangement joins TRBV4-1 to TRBJ2-7; D is possibly TRBD2 (5 bases). This CDR3 is 19 amino acids long. Germline loops: CDR1 MGHRA, CDR2 YSYEKL. The V end was cut by 2 bases, the J end by 2 bases, with 25 bases between.

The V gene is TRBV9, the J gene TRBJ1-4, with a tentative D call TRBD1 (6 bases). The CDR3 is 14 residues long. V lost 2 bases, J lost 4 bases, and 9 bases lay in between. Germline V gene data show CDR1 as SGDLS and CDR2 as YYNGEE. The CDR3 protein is CASSVGTLNEKLFF. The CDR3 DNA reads TGTGCCAGCAGCGTGGGGACACTTAATGAAAAACTGTTTTTT.

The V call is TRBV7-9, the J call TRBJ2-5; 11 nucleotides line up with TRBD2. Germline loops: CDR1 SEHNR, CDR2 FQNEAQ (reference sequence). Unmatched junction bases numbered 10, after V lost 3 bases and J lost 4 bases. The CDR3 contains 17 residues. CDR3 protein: CASSFPPSGGKRETQYF. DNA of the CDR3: TGTGCCAGCAGCTTCCCGCCTAGCGGGGGGAAAAGAGAGACCCAGTACTTC.

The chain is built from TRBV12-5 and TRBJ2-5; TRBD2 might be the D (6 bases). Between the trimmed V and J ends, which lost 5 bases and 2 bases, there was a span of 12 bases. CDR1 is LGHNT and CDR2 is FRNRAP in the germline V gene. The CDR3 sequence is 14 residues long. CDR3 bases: TGTGCTAGTGGTCTGGGTAGCGGACAAGAGACCCAGTACTTC. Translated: CASGLGSGQETQYF.

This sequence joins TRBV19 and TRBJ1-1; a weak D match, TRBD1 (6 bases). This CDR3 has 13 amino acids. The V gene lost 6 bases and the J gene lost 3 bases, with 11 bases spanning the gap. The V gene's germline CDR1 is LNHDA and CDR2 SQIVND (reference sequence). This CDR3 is CASRLDRDTEAFF. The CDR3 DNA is TGTGCCAGTAGATTGGACAGAGACACTGAAGCTTTCTTT.

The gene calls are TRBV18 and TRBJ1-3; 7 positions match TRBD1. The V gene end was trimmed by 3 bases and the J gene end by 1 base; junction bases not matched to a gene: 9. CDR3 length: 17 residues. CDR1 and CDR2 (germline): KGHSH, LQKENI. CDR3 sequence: CASSPHRAGGSGNTIYF. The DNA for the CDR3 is TGTGCCAGCTCACCTCATCGGGCAGGGGGGTCTGGAAACACCATATATTTT. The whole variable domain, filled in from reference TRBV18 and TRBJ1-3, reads NAGVMQNPRHLVRRRGQEARLRCSPMKGHSHVYWYRQLPEEGLKFMVYLQKENIIDESGMPKERFSAEFPKEGPSILRIQQVVRGDSAAYFCASSPHRAGGSGNTIYFGEGSWLTVV.

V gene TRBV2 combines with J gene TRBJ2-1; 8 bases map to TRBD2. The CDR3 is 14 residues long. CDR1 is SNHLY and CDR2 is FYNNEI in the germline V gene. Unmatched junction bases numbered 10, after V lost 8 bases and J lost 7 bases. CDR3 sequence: CASAGLALLNEQFF. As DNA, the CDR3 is TGTGCCAGCGCTGGACTAGCCCTCCTGAATGAGCAGTTCTTC.

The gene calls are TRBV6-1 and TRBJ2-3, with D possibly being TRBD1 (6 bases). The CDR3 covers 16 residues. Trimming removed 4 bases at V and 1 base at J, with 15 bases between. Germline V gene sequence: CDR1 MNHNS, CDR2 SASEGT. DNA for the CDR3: TGTGCCAGCAGTGCTCACAGGGTAGTAGGCACAGATACGCAGTATTTT. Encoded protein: CASSAHRVVGTDTQYF.

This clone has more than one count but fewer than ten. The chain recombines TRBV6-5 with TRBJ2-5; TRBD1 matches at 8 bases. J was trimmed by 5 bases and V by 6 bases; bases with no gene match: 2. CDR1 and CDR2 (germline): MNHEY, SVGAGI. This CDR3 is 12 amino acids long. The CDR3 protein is CASRDRVETQYF. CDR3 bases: TGTGCCAGCAGGGACAGGGTTGAGACCCAGTACTTC.

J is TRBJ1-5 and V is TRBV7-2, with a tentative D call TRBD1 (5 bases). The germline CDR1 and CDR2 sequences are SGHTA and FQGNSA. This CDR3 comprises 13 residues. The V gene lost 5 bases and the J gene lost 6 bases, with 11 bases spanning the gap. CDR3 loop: CASSPEGPQPQHF. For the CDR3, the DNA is TGTGCCAGCAGCCCCGAGGGGCCTCAGCCCCAGCATTTT.

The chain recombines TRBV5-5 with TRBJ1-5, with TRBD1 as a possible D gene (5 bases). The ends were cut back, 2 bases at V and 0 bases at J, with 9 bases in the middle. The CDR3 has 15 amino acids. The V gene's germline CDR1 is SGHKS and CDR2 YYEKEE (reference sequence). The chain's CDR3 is CASSFRDYSNQPQHF. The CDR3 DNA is TGTGCCAGCAGCTTCAGGGATTATAGCAATCAGCCCCAGCATTTT.

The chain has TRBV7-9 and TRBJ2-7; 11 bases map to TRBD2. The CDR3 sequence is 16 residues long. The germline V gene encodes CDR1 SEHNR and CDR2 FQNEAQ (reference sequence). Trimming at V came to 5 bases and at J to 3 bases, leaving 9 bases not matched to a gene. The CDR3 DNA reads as TGTGCCAGCAGCCCAATAGCGGGGGGGACCCACTACGAGCAGTACTTC. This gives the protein CASSPIAGGTHYEQYF. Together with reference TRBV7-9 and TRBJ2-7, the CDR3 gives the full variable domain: DTGVSQNPRHKITKRGQNVTFRCDPISEHNRLYWYRQTLGQGPEFLTYFQNEAQLEKSRLLSDRFSAERPKGSFSTLEIQRTEQGDSAMYLCASSPIAGGTHYEQYFGPGTRLTVT.

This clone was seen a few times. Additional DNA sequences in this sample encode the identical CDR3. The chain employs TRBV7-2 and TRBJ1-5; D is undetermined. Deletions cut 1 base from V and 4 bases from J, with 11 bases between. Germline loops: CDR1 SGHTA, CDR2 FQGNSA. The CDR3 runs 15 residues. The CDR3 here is CASSLEGRGNQPQHF. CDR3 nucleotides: TGTGCCAGCAGCTTAGAAGGGAGAGGTAATCAGCCCCAGCATTTT.

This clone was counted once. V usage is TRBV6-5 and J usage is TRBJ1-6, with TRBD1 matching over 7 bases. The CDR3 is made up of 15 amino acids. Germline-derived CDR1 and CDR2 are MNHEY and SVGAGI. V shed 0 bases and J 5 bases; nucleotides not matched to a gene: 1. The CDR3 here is CASSYSQGNNSPLHF. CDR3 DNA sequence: TGTGCCAGCAGTTACTCACAGGGGAATAATTCACCCCTCCACTTT.

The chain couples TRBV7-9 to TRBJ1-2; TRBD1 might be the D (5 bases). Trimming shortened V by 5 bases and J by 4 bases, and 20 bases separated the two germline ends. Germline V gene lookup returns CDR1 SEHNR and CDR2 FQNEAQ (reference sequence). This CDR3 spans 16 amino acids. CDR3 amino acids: CASSGAGGERIYGYTF. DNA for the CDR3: TGTGCCAGCAGCGGGGCGGGTGGGGAGAGGATCTATGGCTACACCTTC.

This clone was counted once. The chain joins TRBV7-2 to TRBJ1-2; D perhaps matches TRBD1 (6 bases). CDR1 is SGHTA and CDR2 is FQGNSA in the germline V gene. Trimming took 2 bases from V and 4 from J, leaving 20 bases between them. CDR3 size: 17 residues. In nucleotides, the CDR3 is TGTGCCAGCAGCTTATTTACGGGGGCACGGGGGCCCTATGGCTACACCTTC. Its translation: CASSLFTGARGPYGYTF.

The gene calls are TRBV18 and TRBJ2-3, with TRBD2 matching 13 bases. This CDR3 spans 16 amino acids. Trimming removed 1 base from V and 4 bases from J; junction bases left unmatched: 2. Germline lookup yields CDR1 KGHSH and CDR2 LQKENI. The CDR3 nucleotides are TGTGCCAGCTCACCACTCACTAGCGGGGGGGCAGATACGCAGTATTTT. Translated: CASSPLTSGGADTQYF.

CDR3 residues: CASSNGPQQPQHF. CDR3 in DNA: TGTGCCAGTAGTAATGGGCCTCAACAGCCCCAGCATTTT. The J gene is TRBJ1-5, the V gene TRBV19; D call uncertain. Germline V gives CDR1 LNHDA, CDR2 SQIVND (reference sequence). Trimming removed 4 bases from V and 7 bases from J, with 11 bases in between. The CDR3 contains 13 residues. The full variable domain, with the rest looked up from reference TRBV19 and TRBJ1-5, is DGGITQSPKYLFRKEGQNVTLSCEQNLNHDAMYWYRQDPGQGLRLIYYSQIVNDFQKGDIAEGYSVSREKKESFPLTVTSAQKNPTAFYLCASSNGPQQPQHFGDGTRLSIL.

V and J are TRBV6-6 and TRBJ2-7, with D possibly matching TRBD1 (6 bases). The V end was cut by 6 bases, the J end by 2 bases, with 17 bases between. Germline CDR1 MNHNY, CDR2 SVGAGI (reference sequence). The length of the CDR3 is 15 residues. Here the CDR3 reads CASSLREQGPYEQYF. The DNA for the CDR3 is TGTGCCAGCAGCCTCCGCGAACAGGGTCCCTACGAGCAGTACTTC.

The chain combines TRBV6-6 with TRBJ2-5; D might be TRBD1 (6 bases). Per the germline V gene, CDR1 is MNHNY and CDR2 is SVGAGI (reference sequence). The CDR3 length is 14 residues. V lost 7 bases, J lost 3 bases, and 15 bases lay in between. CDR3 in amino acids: CASTQGRREETQYF. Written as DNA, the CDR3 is TGTGCCAGCACCCAGGGGAGACGAGAAGAGACCCAGTACTTC.